The source of this TCR beta chain is a study of control samples from healthy donors and cancer patients. Only in-frame clones appear in the TCRdb table, and some are missing; sequencing was by immunoSEQ multiplex PCR. The data hold roughly 88,000 clones, with roughly nine tenths observed a single time. Sequenced material: blood. The clonotype was recovered from a man in his fifties in good health.

CDR3 sequence (DNA): TGTGCCACCAGCAGAAAAACGGGCTCTGGGGCCAACGTCCTGACTTTC. Translated, it gives CATSRKTGSGANVLTF. The rearrangement links TRBV15 to TRBJ2-6, with D unclear. CDR1 is LNHNV, CDR2 YYDKDF, per germline (reference sequence). V was shortened by 2 bases and J by 0 bases, with 8 bases between the two germline ends. The length of the CDR3 is 16 residues.